These 25 T cell receptor beta chains were sequenced from one sample in a study of cytomegalovirus exposure and HLA in healthy donors. Amplification used 60 Vbeta primers and 13 Jbeta primers. The data were produced by immunoSEQ multiplex PCR, yet TCRdb's version contains in-frame clones alone and is incomplete. This repertoire shows over 80,000 clones, over 65% found once; its top ten account for more than 15%. The source material was PBMCs. These receptor sequences come from a woman younger than 30 in good health and CMV-seropositive.

The chain links TRBV9 to TRBJ2-3; 7 bases agree with TRBD2. The V gene's germline CDR1 is SGDLS and CDR2 YYNGEE. Trimming at V came to 0 bases and at J to 0 bases, leaving 10 bases not matched to a gene. The CDR3 is 18 amino acids. The CDR3 sequence: CASSVGPASSGSTDTQYF. The CDR3 bases are TGTGCCAGCAGCGTAGGCCCCGCCTCTAGCGGAAGCACAGATACGCAGTATTTT.

The V call is TRBV4-2, the J call TRBJ2-3; TRBD2 agrees at 12 bases. CDR1 is LGHNA, CDR2 YNFKEQ, per germline. The CDR3 is 18 amino acids. V lost 0 bases, J lost 5 bases, and 9 bases stayed unmatched. CDR3 in DNA: TGTGCCAGCAGCCAAGATGTGCGGCTAGCGGGAGGGATAGATACGCAGTATTTT. Its protein is CASSQDVRLAGGIDTQYF.

The gene calls are TRBV2 and TRBJ1-1; TRBD1 might be the D (5 bases). The V end lost 5 bases, the J end lost 11 bases, and 24 bases lay between the germline ends. The germline CDR1 and CDR2 sequences are SNHLY and FYNNEI. This CDR3 has 15 amino acids. In nucleotides, the CDR3 is TGTGCCAGCAGTTTTTACCAGGGCGAGAACCTTCAGGCTTTCTTT. It yields the protein CASSFYQGENLQAFF.

The rearrangement uses TRBV11-2 and TRBJ2-5, with a weak D call TRBD1 (6 bases). The germline V gene encodes CDR1 SGHAT and CDR2 FQNNGV. CDR3 length: 15 amino acids. Trimming removed 6 bases at V and 4 bases at J, with 18 bases between. Here the CDR3 DNA reads TGTGCCAGCAGTCCAGGGGCGGTAGATGGAGAGACCCAGTACTTC. This translates into CASSPGAVDGETQYF.

The J gene is TRBJ1-5, the V gene TRBV30; the match to TRBD1 covers 8 bases. The germline gives CDR1 GTSNPN, CDR2 SVGIG (reference sequence). The CDR3 is 14 amino acids. Germline trimming cut 2 bases from V and 4 bases from J; bases unmatched to any gene: 4. The CDR3 nucleotides read TGTGCCTGGAGTCAGGGGGCAGGGAATCAGCCCCAGCATTTT. Protein sequence: CAWSQGAGNQPQHF.

The chain uses TRBV7-7 and TRBJ2-5; TRBD2 matches at 10 bases. Germline V CDR1 and CDR2: SSHAT, FNYEAQ (reference sequence). V lost 1 base and J lost 5; bases outside the gene matches: 10. The CDR3 spans 17 residues. The CDR3 sequence: CASSLVPAGGPQETQYF. DNA of the CDR3: TGTGCCAGCAGCTTAGTTCCAGCGGGGGGGCCTCAGGAGACCCAGTACTTC.

The J gene is TRBJ2-2, the V gene TRBV4-2, with TRBD2 identical over 10 bases. Germline-derived CDR1 and CDR2 are LGHNA and YNFKEQ. V lost 0 bases, J lost 6 bases, and 1 base stayed unmatched. The CDR3 length is 15 residues. The CDR3 coding sequence is TGTGCCAGCAGCCAAGAAGCGGGGGGGCCCGGGGAGCTGTTTTTT. It translates to CASSQEAGGPGELFF.

This clone appeared a few times. This chain uses TRBV2 with TRBJ1-1; D is possibly TRBD1 (6 bases). This CDR3 comprises 12 residues. Germline lookup yields CDR1 SNHLY and CDR2 FYNNEI. V was trimmed by 7 bases and J by 5 bases, leaving 11 bases between them. Written as DNA, the CDR3 is TGTGCCAGCACCGAGGGGGGGACTGAAGCTTTCTTT. Translating it yields CASTEGGTEAFF.

This clone has only one observation. This chain joins TRBV5-6 and TRBJ1-2; D ambiguous. There are 14 residues in the CDR3. V lost 5 bases and J 4 bases, leaving 15 bases between the germline ends. The V gene's germline CDR1 is SGHDT and CDR2 YYEEEE. CDR3 residues: CASSSGRELYGYTF. CDR3 coding DNA: TGTGCCAGCAGTTCCGGACGGGAGCTCTATGGCTACACCTTC.

J is TRBJ2-2 and V is TRBV7-9, with TRBD2 identical over 16 bases. V lost 5 bases, J lost 6 bases, and 9 bases stayed unmatched. From germline, CDR1 is SEHNR and CDR2 FQNEAQ (reference sequence). This CDR3 comprises 18 residues. CDR3 bases: TGTGCCAGCAGCCAAGGGACTAGCGGGGGGGCGACAGCCGGGGAGCTGTTTTTT. Protein sequence: CASSQGTSGGATAGELFF.

This clone came up a few times. This sequence joins TRBV4-3 and TRBJ2-7, with D possibly TRBD2 on 6 matching bases. The V and J ends lost 2 bases and 5 bases respectively, with 25 bases between them. The CDR3 spans 18 residues. The germline V gene has CDR1 LGHNA and CDR2 YSLEER. The chain's CDR3 is CASSQIGFKAGPGNEQYF. CDR3 bases: TGCGCCAGCAGCCAAATAGGCTTTAAGGCGGGACCTGGGAACGAGCAGTACTTC.

In DNA, the CDR3 is TGTGCCAGCAGCTTCGGGGGTGAGCAGTACTTC. Translation: CASSFGGEQYF. This chain joins TRBV5-4 and TRBJ2-5, with D perhaps matching TRBD2 (6 bases). The CDR3 has 11 residues. Germline V CDR1 and CDR2: SGHNT, YYREEE (reference sequence). V shed 2 bases and J shed 11 bases, with 10 bases lying between them.

The rearrangement uses TRBV9 and TRBJ1-6; no clear D gene. CDR1 is SGDLS and CDR2 is YYNGEE in the germline V gene. This CDR3 spans 16 amino acids. V was clipped by 4 bases and J by 0 bases, with 11 bases between them. In DNA form, the CDR3 reads TGTGCCAGCAGCCCCAGAGCGAGCTCCTATAATTCACCCCTCCACTTT. It is translated as CASSPRASSYNSPLHF.

This chain connects TRBV6-5 to TRBJ2-3; D perhaps matches TRBD2 (5 bases). The CDR3 consists of 11 residues. Trimming removed 6 bases from V and 6 bases from J, with 7 bases in between. Germline V lookup: CDR1 MNHEY, CDR2 SVGAGI. CDR3: CASRASDTQYF. The CDR3 bases are TGTGCCAGCAGGGCTAGCGATACGCAGTATTTT.

The gene calls are TRBV7-8 and TRBJ2-5; D is undetermined. The length of the CDR3 is 11 residues. From germline, CDR1 is SGHVS and CDR2 FQNEAQ. V was shortened by 4 bases and J by 2 bases, with 2 bases between the two germline ends. CDR3 DNA: TGTGCCAGCAGCTCTCAAGAGACCCAGTACTTC. Translation gives CASSSQETQYF. Based on the CDR3 plus reference TRBV7-8 and TRBJ2-5, the full variable domain is GAGVSQSPRYKVAKRGQDVALRCDPISGHVSLFWYQQALGQGPEFLTYFQNEAQLDKSGLPSDRFFAERPEGSVSTLKIQRTQQEDSAVYLCASSSQETQYFGPGTRLLVL.

This clone has just one count. The chain links TRBV7-2 to TRBJ1-6, with D perhaps matching TRBD1 (5 bases). Looked up from germline, CDR1 is SGHTA and CDR2 is FQGNSA. The CDR3 extends over 14 amino acids. With 7 bases removed from V and 6 bases from J, the gap between germline ends came to 13 bases. In DNA form, the CDR3 reads TGTGCCAGCAATCAGGGAAGAAGTAATTCACCCCTCCACTTT. It encodes CASNQGRSNSPLHF.

The J gene is TRBJ2-3, the V gene TRBV5-8; D perhaps matches TRBD1 (6 bases). V was cut by 2 bases and J by 4 bases, with 14 bases left in between. The CDR3 covers 15 residues. Germline V gene sequence: CDR1 SGHTS, CDR2 YDEGEE. CDR3 residues: CASSLTGHRADTQYF. As DNA, the CDR3 is TGTGCCAGCAGCTTAACGGGACATAGGGCAGATACGCAGTATTTT.

This chain uses TRBV2 with TRBJ1-4; D may be TRBD1 (6 bases). CDR1 is SNHLY and CDR2 is FYNNEI in the germline V gene. Trimming took 0 bases from V and 7 from J, leaving 12 bases between them. CDR3 length: 15 residues. The CDR3 reads CASSEAGAPGEKLFF. The CDR3 nucleotides are TGTGCCAGCAGTGAAGCGGGGGCGCCTGGTGAAAAACTGTTTTTT.

J is TRBJ1-4 and V is TRBV11-2; D remains ambiguous. The length of the CDR3 is 15 residues. V shed 0 bases and J shed 5 bases, with 10 bases lying between them. From germline, CDR1 is SGHAT and CDR2 FQNNGV. CDR3: CASSLDVPRNEKLFF. DNA for the CDR3: TGTGCCAGCAGCTTAGATGTTCCCAGAAATGAAAAACTGTTTTTT. The full variable domain, rest sourced from reference TRBV11-2 and TRBJ1-4, is EAGVAQSPRYKIIEKRQSVAFWCNPISGHATLYWYQQILGQGPKLLIQFQNNGVVDDSQLPKDRFSAERLKGVDSTLKIQPAKLEDSAVYLCASSLDVPRNEKLFFGSGTQLSVL.

This clone appeared once. The chain recombines TRBV5-6 with TRBJ2-7; TRBD2 agrees at 16 bases. CDR1 SGHDT and CDR2 YYEEEE come from the germline V gene. Germline trimming cut 5 bases from V and 3 bases from J; bases unmatched to any gene: 5. CDR3 length equals 16 residues. Written as DNA, the CDR3 is TGTGCCAGCAGGCGGGGACTAGCGGGGGGGAGCTACGAGCAGTACTTC. It translates to CASRRGLAGGSYEQYF. The whole variable domain, remainder taken from reference TRBV5-6 and TRBJ2-7, is DAGVTQSPTHLIKTRGQQVTLRCSPKSGHDTVSWYQQALGQGPQFIFQYYEEEERQRGNFPDRFSGHQFPNYSSELNVNALLLGDSALYLCASRRGLAGGSYEQYFGPGTRLTVT.

This chain uses TRBV5-1 with TRBJ2-7; no definite D call. With 0 bases removed from V and 4 bases from J, the gap between germline ends came to 11 bases. The CDR3 contains 14 residues. Germline loops: CDR1 SGHRS, CDR2 YFSETQ. CDR3 loop: CASSLEAGYYEQYF. DNA of the CDR3: TGCGCCAGCAGCTTGGAAGCCGGGTATTACGAGCAGTACTTC.

This sequence joins TRBV11-2 and TRBJ1-1; D is unclear. Germline V lookup: CDR1 SGHAT, CDR2 FQNNGV. V lost 4 bases and J 1 base, leaving 7 bases between the germline ends. The CDR3 loop spans 13 amino acids. The CDR3 DNA follows: TGTGCCAGCAGCTATCAGGAGAACACTGAAGCTTTCTTT. Amino acid sequence: CASSYQENTEAFF.

This chain joins TRBV5-1 and TRBJ2-3; maybe TRBD2 (5 bases). Trimming took 0 bases from V and 2 from J, leaving 10 bases between them. Germline-derived CDR1 and CDR2 are SGHRS and YFSETQ. This CDR3 has 15 amino acids. CDR3 DNA sequence: TGCGCCAGCAGCTTGGCAGCCCGGGACACAGATACGCAGTATTTT. Translated, it gives CASSLAARDTDTQYF. Together with reference TRBV5-1 and TRBJ2-3, the CDR3 gives the full variable domain: KAGVTQTPRYLIKTRGQQVTLSCSPISGHRSVSWYQQTPGQGLQFLFEYFSETQRNKGNFPGRFSGRQFSNSRSEMNVSTLELGDSALYLCASSLAARDTDTQYFGPGTRLTVL.

This clone was detected a few times. The chain joins TRBV4-3 to TRBJ1-5; D perhaps matches TRBD1 (5 bases). The CDR3 covers 16 residues. Germline V CDR1 and CDR2: LGHNA, YSLEER. The V end was cut by 0 bases, the J end by 7 bases, with 16 bases between. CDR3 region: CASSQDWAGGGQPQHF. CDR3 DNA: TGCGCCAGCAGCCAAGATTGGGCTGGGGGAGGGCAGCCCCAGCATTTT.

V is TRBV4-3 and J is TRBJ2-7; TRBD2 might be the D (6 bases). The germline gives CDR1 LGHNA, CDR2 YSLEER. The CDR3 contains 15 residues. Trimming pared 0 bases from V and 0 bases from J, leaving 9 bases between. The CDR3 loop reads CASSQDGGTSYEQYF. The DNA of the CDR3 is TGCGCCAGCAGCCAAGATGGCGGGACCTCCTACGAGCAGTACTTC.